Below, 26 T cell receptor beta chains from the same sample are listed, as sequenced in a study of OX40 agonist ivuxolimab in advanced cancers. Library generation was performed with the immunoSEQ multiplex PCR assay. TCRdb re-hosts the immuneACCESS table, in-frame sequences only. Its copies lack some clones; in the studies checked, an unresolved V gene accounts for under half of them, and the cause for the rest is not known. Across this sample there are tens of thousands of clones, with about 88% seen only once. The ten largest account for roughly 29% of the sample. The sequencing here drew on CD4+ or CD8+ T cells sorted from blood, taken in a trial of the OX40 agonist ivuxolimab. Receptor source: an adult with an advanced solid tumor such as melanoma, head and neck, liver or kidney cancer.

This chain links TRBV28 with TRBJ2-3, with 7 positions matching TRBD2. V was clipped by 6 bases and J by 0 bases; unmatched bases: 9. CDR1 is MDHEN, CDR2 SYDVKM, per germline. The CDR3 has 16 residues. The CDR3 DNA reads TGTGCCAGCAGCCTTCTAGCGGAGGGAAGCACAGATACGCAGTATTTT. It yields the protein CASSLLAEGSTDTQYF.

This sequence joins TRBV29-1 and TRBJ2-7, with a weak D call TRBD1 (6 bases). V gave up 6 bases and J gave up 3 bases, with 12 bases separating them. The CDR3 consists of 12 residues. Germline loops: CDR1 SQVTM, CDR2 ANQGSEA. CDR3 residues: CSVTGTSYEQYF. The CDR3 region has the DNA TGCAGCGTGACGGGGACAAGCTACGAGCAGTACTTC.

CDR3 coding DNA: TGTGCCAGCAGTCGGACCAGGGATACGAACACTGAAGCTTTCTTT. It codes for CASSRTRDTNTEAFF. This chain links TRBV9 with TRBJ1-1; D may be TRBD1 (5 bases). The CDR3 length is 15 residues. Germline CDR1 SGDLS, CDR2 YYNGEE. V was cut by 5 bases and J by 1 base, with 15 bases left in between.

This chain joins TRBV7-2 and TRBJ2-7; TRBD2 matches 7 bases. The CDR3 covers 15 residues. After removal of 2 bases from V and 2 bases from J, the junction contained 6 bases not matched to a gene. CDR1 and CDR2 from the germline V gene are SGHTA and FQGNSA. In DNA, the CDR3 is TGTGCCAGCAGCTTATCGGGGGGAGGGCCCTACGAGCAGTACTTC. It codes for CASSLSGGGPYEQYF. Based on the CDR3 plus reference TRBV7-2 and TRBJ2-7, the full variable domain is GAGVSQSPSNKVTEKGKDVELRCDPISGHTALYWYRQSLGQGLEFLIYFQGNSAPDKSGLPSDRFSAERTGGSVSTLTIQRTQQEDSAVYLCASSLSGGGPYEQYFGPGTRLTVT.

CDR3 nucleotide sequence: TGCAGCGTTGTTGACAGCAACTATGGCTACACCTTC. This codes for CSVVDSNYGYTF. The chain links TRBV29-1 to TRBJ1-2; perhaps TRBD1 as D (5 bases). CDR1 is SQVTM and CDR2 is ANQGSEA in the germline V gene. The V end was cut by 4 bases, the J end by 2 bases, with 8 bases between. This CDR3 is 12 amino acids long. Together with reference TRBV29-1 and TRBJ1-2, the CDR3 gives the full variable domain: SAVISQKPSRDICQRGTSLTIQCQVDSQVTMMFWYRQQPGQSLTLIATANQGSEATYESGFVIDKFPISRPNLTFSTLTVSNMSPEDSSIYLCSVVDSNYGYTFGSGTRLTVV.

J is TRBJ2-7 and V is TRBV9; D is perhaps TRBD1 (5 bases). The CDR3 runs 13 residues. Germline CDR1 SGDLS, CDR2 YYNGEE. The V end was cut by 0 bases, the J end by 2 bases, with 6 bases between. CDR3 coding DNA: TGTGCCAGCAGCGTAGAAGGGGCCTACGAGCAGTACTTC. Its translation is CASSVEGAYEQYF.

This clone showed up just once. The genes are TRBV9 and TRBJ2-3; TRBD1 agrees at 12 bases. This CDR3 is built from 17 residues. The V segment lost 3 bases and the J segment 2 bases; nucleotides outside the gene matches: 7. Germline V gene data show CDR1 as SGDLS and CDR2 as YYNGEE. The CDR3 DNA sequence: TGTGCCAGCAGCGACCCAGGGGACAGGGGGCTCACAGATACGCAGTATTTT. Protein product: CASSDPGDRGLTDTQYF.

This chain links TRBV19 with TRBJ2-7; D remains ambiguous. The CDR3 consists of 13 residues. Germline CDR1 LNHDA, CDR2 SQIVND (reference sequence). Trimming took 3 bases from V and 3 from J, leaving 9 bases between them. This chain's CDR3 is CASSIQILYEQYF. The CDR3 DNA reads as TGTGCCAGTAGTATTCAGATTCTCTACGAGCAGTACTTC.

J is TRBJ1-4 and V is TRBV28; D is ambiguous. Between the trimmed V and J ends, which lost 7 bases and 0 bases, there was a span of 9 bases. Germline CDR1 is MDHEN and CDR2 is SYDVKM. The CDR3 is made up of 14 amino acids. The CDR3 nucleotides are TGTGCCAGCAAGCGCAGTGCAACTAATGAAAAACTGTTTTTT. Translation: CASKRSATNEKLFF.

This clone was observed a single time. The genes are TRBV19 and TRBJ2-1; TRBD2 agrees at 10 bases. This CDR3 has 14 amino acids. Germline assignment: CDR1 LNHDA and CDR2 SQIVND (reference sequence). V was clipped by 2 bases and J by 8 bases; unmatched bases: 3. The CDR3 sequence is CASSIRLAGDEQFF. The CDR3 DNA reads TGTGCCAGTAGTATAAGGCTAGCGGGAGATGAGCAGTTCTTC. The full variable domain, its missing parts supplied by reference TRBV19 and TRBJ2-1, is DGGITQSPKYLFRKEGQNVTLSCEQNLNHDAMYWYRQDPGQGLRLIYYSQIVNDFQKGDIAEGYSVSREKKESFPLTVTSAQKNPTAFYLCASSIRLAGDEQFFGPGTRLTVL.

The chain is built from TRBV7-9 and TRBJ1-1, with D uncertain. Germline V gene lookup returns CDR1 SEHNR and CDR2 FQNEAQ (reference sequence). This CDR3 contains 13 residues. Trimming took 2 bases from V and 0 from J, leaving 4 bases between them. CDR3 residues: CASSLSMNTEAFF. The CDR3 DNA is TGTGCCAGCAGCTTATCCATGAACACTGAAGCTTTCTTT.

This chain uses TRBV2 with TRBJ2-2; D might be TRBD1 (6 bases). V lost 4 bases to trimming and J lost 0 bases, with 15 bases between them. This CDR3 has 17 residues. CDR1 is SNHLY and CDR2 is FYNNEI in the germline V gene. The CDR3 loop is CASSGPRQETNTGELFF. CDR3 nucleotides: TGTGCCAGCAGTGGGCCAAGACAGGAAACGAACACCGGGGAGCTGTTTTTT.

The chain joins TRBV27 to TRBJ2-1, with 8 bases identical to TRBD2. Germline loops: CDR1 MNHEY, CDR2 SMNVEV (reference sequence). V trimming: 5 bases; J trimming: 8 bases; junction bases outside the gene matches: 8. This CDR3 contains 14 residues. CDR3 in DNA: TGTGCCAGCAGTCCCCGGGGGCGGGAGGATGAGCAGTTCTTC. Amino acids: CASSPRGREDEQFF.

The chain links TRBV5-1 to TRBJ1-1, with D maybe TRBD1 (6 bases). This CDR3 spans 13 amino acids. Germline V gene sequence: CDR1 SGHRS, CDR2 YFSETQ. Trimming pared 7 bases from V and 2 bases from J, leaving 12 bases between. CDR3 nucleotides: TGCGCCAGCTATGAGGGACAAAACACTGAAGCTTTCTTT. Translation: CASYEGQNTEAFF.

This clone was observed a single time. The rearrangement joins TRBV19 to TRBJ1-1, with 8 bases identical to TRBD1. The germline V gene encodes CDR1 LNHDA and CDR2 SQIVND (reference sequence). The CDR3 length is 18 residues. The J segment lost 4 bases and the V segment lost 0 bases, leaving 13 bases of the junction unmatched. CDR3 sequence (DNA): TGTGCCAGTAGTATAGATCTAAATAGGGACAGGCGCGGCACTGAAGCTTTCTTT. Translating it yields CASSIDLNRDRRGTEAFF.

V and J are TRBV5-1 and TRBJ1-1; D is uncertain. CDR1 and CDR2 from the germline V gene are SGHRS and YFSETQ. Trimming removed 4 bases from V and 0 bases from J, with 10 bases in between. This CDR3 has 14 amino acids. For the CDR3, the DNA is TGCGCCAGCAGCCCCTACGTAATGAACACTGAAGCTTTCTTT. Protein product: CASSPYVMNTEAFF.

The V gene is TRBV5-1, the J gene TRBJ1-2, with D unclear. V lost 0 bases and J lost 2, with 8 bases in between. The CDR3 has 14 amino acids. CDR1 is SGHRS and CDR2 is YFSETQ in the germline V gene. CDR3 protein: CASSLGLSNYGYTF. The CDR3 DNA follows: TGCGCCAGCAGCTTGGGACTTTCGAACTATGGCTACACCTTC.

CDR3 nucleotides: TGTGCCAGTAGTATAGAGGGAGGGGGAAATCGGGAGCAGTACTTC. Protein sequence: CASSIEGGGNREQYF. The chain uses TRBV19 and TRBJ2-7; possible D gene TRBD2, 7 bases. CDR3 size: 15 residues. V lost 0 bases to trimming and J lost 7 bases, with 16 bases between them. Germline loops: CDR1 LNHDA, CDR2 SQIVND (reference sequence).

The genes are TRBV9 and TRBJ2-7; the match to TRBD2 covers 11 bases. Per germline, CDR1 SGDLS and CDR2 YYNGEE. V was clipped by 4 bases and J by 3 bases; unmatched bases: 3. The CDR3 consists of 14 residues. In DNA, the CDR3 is TGTGCCAGCAGCACCGGGACTAGCGGCTACGAGCAGTACTTC. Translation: CASSTGTSGYEQYF.

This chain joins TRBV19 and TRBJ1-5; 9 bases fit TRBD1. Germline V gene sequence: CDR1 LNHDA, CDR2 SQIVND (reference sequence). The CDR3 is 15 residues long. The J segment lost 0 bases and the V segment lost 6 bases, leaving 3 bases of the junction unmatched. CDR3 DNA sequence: TGTGCCAGTAGCCGGACAGGGGATAGCAATCAGCCCCAGCATTTT. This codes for CASSRTGDSNQPQHF.

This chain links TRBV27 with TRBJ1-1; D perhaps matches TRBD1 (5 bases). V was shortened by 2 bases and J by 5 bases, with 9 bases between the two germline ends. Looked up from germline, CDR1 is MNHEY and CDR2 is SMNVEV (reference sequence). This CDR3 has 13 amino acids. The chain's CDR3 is CASSLMEGTEAFF. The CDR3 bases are TGTGCCAGCAGTTTAATGGAGGGGACTGAAGCTTTCTTT.

The CDR3 DNA reads TGTGCCAGCGCCAAGGCTGAAGCTTTCTTT. Protein sequence: CASAKAEAFF. V gene TRBV6-6 combines with J gene TRBJ1-1; D is ambiguous. From germline, CDR1 is MNHNY and CDR2 SVGAGI (reference sequence). The CDR3 sequence is 10 residues long. V was pared by 8 bases and J by 6 bases, with 7 bases between.

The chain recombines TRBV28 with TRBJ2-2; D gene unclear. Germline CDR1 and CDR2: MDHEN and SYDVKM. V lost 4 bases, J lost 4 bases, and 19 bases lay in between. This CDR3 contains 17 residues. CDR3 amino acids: CASSSPQLQKSTGELFF. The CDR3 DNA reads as TGTGCCAGCAGTTCCCCGCAGCTCCAAAAGAGCACCGGGGAGCTGTTTTTT. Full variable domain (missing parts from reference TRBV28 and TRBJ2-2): DVKVTQSSRYLVKRTGEKVFLECVQDMDHENMFWYRQDPGLGLRLIYFSYDVKMKEKGDIPEGYSVSREKKERFSLILESASTNQTSMYLCASSSPQLQKSTGELFFGEGSRLTVL.

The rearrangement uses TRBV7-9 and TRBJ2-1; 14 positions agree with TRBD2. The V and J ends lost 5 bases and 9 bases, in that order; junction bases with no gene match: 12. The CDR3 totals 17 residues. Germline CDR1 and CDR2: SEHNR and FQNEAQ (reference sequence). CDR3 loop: CASSAPPGLAGETEQFF. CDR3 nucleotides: TGTGCCAGCAGCGCGCCCCCGGGACTAGCGGGAGAGACTGAGCAGTTCTTC.

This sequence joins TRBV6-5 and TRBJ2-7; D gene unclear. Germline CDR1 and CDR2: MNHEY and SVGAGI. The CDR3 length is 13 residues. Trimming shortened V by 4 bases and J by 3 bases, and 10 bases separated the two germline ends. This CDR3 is CASSLNPNYEQYF. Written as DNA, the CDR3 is TGTGCCAGCAGTTTGAATCCGAACTACGAGCAGTACTTC.

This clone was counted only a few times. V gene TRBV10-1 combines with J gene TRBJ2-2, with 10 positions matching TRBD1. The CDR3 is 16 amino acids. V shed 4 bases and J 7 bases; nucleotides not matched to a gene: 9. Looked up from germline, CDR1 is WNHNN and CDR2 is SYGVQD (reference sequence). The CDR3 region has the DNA TGCGCCAGCAGTGCCGGGACAGGGGAGTTTGGCGGGGAGCTGTTTTTT. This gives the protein CASSAGTGEFGGELFF.